This is a list of T cell receptor beta chains from one sample in a study of blood T cell repertoires in COVID-19. The data were produced by immunoSEQ multiplex PCR, yet TCRdb's version contains in-frame clones alone and is incomplete. The sample contains some 250,000 clones, around 90% of which appear only once. What was sequenced was peripheral blood. The source is a human donor in a cohort sampled during active COVID-19. Each CDR3 is given without its conserved first and last residue. The size field is filled for only some rows; it gives once, few, many or a size class.

v_gene,j_gene,len,abundance,CDR3aa
TRBV27,TRBJ2-7,14,-,ASTPRGLAGQYEQY
TRBV15,TRBJ2-7,13,-,ATSSFTGSSYEQY
TRBV3-1/TRBV3-2,TRBJ1-3,14,-,ASSQGGGFSGNTIY
TRBV20-1,TRBJ1-4,9,-,SARDPRKLF
TRBV6-5,TRBJ2-5,14,once,ASSYSTTGGQETQY
TRBV18,TRBJ1-6,12,-,ASSPSPGNSPLH
TRBV5-8,TRBJ1-2,12,once,ASSMDRVGYGYT
TRBV7-8,TRBJ2-1,16,once,ASSLASGGVEGYNEQF
TRBV6-5,TRBJ1-1,11,-,ASCRGTNTEAF
TRBV27,TRBJ1-1,9,-,ASSVDRLSF
TRBV12-2,TRBJ2-3,14,-,ASRLPNPPLNGTQY
TRBV9,TRBJ1-5,12,-,ASDNGHPNQPQH
TRBV19,TRBJ1-1,11,few,ASSADRATEAF
TRBV28,TRBJ2-5,13,-,ASSLPGLAGETQY
TRBV28,TRBJ2-3,18,-,ASSFWGLPRDREDPNTQY
TRBV5-8,TRBJ1-1,11,-,ASRGRGHTEAF
TRBV5-4,TRBJ1-3,13,-,ASSLDRVSGNTIY
TRBV5-1,TRBJ1-2,14,-,ASSGGTLGEKHGYT
TRBV19,TRBJ2-3,12,-,ASRGGGRTDTQY
TRBV13,TRBJ1-5,11,-,ASSHGGGQPQH
TRBV10-2,TRBJ1-1,13,many,ASSTLGATIPGAF
TRBV7-8,TRBJ1-1,14,-,ASSLGIMLREENPF
TRBV4-3,TRBJ2-6,13,few,ASSQGSSGANVLT
TRBV28,TRBJ1-2,14,-,ASSPAGTQANYGYT
TRBV2,TRBJ1-5,10,-,ASRGGAGPQH
TRBV4-3,TRBJ2-7,14,-,ASSQGVGGISYEQY
TRBV30,TRBJ2-1,8,-,ATDRNEQF
TRBV28,TRBJ2-2,14,-,ASSLARGGRIGELF
TRBV5-1,TRBJ1-4,13,-,ASSLGNSGNEKLF
TRBV2,TRBJ2-7,12,-,ASGTGVGVYEQY
TRBV6-2/TRBV6-3,TRBJ2-2,13,-,ASSYDGGGTGELF
TRBV6-2/TRBV6-3,TRBJ2-4,17,once,ASSLTSGGLLIAKNIQY
TRBV7-6,TRBJ1-2,12,-,ASSLASGDRGYT
TRBV4-3,TRBJ2-7,11,-,ASSLRPRDEQY
TRBV18,TRBJ1-2,13,-,ATETGQGKFYGYT
TRBV5-1,TRBJ2-5,12,-,ASSLERVQETQY
TRBV6-5,TRBJ2-5,13,once,ASRASGGATETQY
TRBV27,TRBJ2-7,12,-,ASSFGTGGGQQY
TRBV27,TRBJ2-7,11,-,ASSQGSTYEQY
TRBV6-5,TRBJ2-1,13,-,ASSLGQGRGNEQF
TRBV6-5,TRBJ1-1,12,-,ASSSSERHTEAF
TRBV27,TRBJ2-7,12,-,ASSLETGHYEQY
TRBV2,TRBJ1-5,10,-,ASRDSNQPQH
TRBV5-6,TRBJ2-7,17,-,ASSRILAPTGRSQYEQY
TRBV28,TRBJ1-3,14,few,ASSLSGGISGNTIY
TRBV12-3/TRBV12-4,TRBJ1-2,10,few,ASSWSGTTYT
TRBV27,TRBJ2-5,11,-,ACRAPGKETQY
TRBV5-6,TRBJ2-7,12,once,ASSSLAGGYEQY
TRBV7-2,TRBJ1-5,13,few,ASSLRTGVNQPQH
TRBV6-5,TRBJ1-1,14,-,ASSSAWREANTEAF
TRBV11-2,TRBJ1-1,11,once,ASSIPGAAGAF